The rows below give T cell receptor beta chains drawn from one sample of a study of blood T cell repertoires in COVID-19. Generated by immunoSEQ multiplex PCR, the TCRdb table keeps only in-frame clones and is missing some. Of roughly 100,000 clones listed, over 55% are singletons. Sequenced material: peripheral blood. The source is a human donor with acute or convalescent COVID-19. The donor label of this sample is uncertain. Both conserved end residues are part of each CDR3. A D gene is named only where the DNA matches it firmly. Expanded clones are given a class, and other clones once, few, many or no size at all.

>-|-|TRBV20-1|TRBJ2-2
CSASIGEDGELFF
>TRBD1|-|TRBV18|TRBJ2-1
CASSQGTGKENEQFF
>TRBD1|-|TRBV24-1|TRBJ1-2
CATNDREYGYTF
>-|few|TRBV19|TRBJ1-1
CASSSHAMNTEAFF
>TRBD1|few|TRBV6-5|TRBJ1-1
CASREQGGNTEAFF
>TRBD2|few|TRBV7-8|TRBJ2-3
CASSLDAASGGAGNTQYF
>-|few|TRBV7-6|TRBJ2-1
CASSLVGSGIRNEQFF
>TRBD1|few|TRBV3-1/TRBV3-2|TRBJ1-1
CASSHNRGRYTEAFF
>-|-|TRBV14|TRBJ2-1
CASSQRAGLRNNEQFF
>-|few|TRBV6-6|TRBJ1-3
CASSYGERSGNTIYF
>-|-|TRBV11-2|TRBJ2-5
CASSLEMSGVGYQETQYF
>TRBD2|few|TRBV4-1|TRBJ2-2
CASSPGILAGGEELFF
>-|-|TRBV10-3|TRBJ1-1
CATQAGNTEAFF
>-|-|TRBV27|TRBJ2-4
CASSLSTVRTGRGKNIQYF
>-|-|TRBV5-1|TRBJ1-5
CASSLSAGGNQPQHF
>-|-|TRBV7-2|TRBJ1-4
CASSLTGRELFF
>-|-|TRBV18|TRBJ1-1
CASSPRRNRVYGTEAFF
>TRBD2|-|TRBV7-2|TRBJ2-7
CASSSLAGAPAQQYF
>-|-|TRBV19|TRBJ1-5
CASSTVRDQPQHF
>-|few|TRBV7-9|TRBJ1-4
CASSPVTPFRTTNEKLFF
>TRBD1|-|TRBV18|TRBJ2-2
CASSPSAGGPGELFF
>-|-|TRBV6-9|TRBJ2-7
CASNLDWAYEQYF
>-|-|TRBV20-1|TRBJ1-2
CIGGTNYGYTF
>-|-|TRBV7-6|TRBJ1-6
CASSTLEGSSYNSPLHF
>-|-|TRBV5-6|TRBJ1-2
CASSFSQARVLYGYTF
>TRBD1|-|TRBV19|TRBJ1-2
CASSTLTGVDYGYTF
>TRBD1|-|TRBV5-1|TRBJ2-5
CASSKSPGQGETQYF
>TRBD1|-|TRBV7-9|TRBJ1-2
CASSLDGTGTGYTF
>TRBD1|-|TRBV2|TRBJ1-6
CASRGTGGANSPLHF
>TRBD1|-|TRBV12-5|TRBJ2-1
CASGLVLRDRAYEQFF
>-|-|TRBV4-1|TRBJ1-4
CASSQDLQYNEKLFF
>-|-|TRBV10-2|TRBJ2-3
CASAWGRDTQYF
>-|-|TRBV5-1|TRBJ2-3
CASSLALRSLMSTDTQYF
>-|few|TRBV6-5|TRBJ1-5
CASTTGDSNQPQHF
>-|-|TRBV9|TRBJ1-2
CASSNLRAYGYTF
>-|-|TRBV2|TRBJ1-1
CASSEAGLHLGEAFF
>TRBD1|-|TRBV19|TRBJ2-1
CASSMTGVPRNEQFF
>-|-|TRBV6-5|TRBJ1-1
CASSLRGGNTEAFF
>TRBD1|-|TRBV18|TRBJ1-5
CASSPGTVNQPQHF
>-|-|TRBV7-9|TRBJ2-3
CASSLAGQGDTDTQYF
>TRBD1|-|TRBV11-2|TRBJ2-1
CASSLQGAIAYNEQFF
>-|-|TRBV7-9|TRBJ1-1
CASSLGQNTEAFF